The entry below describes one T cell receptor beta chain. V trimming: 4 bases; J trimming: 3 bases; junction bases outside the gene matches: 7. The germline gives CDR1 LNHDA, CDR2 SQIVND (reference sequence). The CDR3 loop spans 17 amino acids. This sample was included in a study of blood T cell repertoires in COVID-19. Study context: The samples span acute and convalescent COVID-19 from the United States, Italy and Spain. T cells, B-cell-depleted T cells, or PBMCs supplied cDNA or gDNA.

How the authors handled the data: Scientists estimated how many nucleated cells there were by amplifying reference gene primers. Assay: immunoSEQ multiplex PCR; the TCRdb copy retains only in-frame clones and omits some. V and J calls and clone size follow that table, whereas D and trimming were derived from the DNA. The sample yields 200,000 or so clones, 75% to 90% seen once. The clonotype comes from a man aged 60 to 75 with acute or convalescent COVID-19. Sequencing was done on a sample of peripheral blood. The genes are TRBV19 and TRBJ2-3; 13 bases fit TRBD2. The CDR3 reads CASSTDGLAGVTDTQYF. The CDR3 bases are TGTGCCAGTAGTACCGATGGACTAGCGGGAGTGACAGATACGCAGTATTTT.